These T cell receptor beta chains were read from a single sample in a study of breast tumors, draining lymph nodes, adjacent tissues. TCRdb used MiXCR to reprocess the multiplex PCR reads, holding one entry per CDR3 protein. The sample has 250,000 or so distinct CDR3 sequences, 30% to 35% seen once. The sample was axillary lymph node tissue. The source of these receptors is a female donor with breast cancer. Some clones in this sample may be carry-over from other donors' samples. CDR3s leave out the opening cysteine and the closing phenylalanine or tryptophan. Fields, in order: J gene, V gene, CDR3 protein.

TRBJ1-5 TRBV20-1 SARDRTGIQPQH
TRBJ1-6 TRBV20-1 SARDRVVGTSPLH
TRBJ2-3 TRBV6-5 ASTPTSVTDTQY
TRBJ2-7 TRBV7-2 ASSPRGEILGY
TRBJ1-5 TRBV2 ASSENRAPNQPQH
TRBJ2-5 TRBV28 ASSGLIPETQY
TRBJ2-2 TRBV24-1 ATSDPTGAGELF
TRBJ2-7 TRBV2 ASTGDRAEQY
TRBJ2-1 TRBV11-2 ASRTTSGRTHNEQF
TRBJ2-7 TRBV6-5 ASSRTTQGGYEQY
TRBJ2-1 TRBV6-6 ASSYSRKASSGSHEQF
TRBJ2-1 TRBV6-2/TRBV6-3 ASSSGTTNEQF
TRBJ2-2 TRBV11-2 ASSKGQGGSGELF
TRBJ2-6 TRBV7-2 ASSYRAGANVLT
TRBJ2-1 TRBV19 ASRPSGRGFGAF
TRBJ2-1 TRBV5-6 ASSLISGSSYNEQF
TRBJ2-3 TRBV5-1 ASSLGLQGASTDTQY
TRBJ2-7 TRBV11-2 ASSALLDLKYYEQY
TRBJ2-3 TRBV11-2 ASSLRGPGRPYTDTQY
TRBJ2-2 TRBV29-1 SMTGDSTGELF
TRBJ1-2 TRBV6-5 ASSYAPKGANYGYT
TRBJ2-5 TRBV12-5 ASGLDGQETQY